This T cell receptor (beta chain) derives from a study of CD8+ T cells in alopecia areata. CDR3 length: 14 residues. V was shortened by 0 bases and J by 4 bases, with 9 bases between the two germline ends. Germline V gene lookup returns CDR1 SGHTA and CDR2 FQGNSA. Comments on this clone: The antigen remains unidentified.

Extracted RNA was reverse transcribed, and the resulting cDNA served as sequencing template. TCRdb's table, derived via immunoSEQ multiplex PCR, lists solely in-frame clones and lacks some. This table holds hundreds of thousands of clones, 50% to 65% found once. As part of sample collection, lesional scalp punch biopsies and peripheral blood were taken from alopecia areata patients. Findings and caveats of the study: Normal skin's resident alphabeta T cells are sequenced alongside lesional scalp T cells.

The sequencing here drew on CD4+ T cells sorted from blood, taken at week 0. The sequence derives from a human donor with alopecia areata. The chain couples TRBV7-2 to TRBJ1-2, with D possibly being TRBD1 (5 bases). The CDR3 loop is CASSLAAGSYGYTF. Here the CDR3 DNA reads TGTGCCAGCAGCTTAGCGGCAGGGTCCTATGGCTACACCTTC. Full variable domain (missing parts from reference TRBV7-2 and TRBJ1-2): GAGVSQSPSNKVTEKGKDVELRCDPISGHTALYWYRQSLGQGLEFLIYFQGNSAPDKSGLPSDRFSAERTGGSVSTLTIQRTQQEDSAVYLCASSLAAGSYGYTFGSGTRLTVV.